This T cell receptor beta chain derives from a study of beta chain features in type 1 diabetes. Study-wide context: Across the samples, roughly 99 million sorted cells were examined in total. Study-wide findings and caveats: Comparison showed that naive, central memory and Treg TCRB repertoires appeared more similar among patients than among healthy donors.

In this sample, this clone turned up a few times. Its antigen is still unknown. The whole isolated RNA underwent reverse transcription, so sequencing captured expressed TCRB transcripts. Naive, central memory and regulatory T cell samples produced a mean of about 3.5 million reads. Libraries were prepared by immunoSEQ multiplex PCR; TCRdb keeps only in-frame clonotypes and omits some of them. The repertoire holds about 360,000 clones, 10% to 15% seen once, with 0.017% in the top ten. The CDR3 loop spans 18 amino acids. Germline V gives CDR1 LGHNA, CDR2 YSLEER. V was clipped by 3 bases and J by 2 bases; unmatched bases: 8. Based on CD45RO/CCR7/CD25/CD127/CD95/CD27, CD4+ regulatory, stem cell-like memory, naive and central memory cells were sorted.

The sample comprised naive CD4+ T cells from blood. The J gene is TRBJ2-3, the V gene TRBV4-3; 13 nucleotides agree with TRBD2. The TCR originated in a man younger than 35 in good health. CDR3 in DNA: TGCGCCAGCAGCCACGAGCCGGGACTAGCGGGAAACACAGATACGCAGTATTTT. It specifies CASSHEPGLAGNTDTQYF.